This T cell receptor (beta chain) appears in the sequencing data of a study of Ad26.COV2.S vaccination and SARS-CoV-2 variants. Overall study results and limits: There was reportedly substantial breadth in spike-specific CD8+ and CD4+ T cell responses after vaccination. People who got the vaccine had more spike-specific TCR breadth than people who got placebo.

Notes on this clone: Its antigen is not identified.

Treatment here: roughly 18 received Ad26.COV2.S at low or high dose, single or two shots; about 5 received placebo; per-sample allocation not given. After the first vaccine or placebo injection, samples were drawn on day 63. Vaccination used an Ad26 vector expressing Wuhan-strain SARS-CoV-2 spike. Germline CDR1 reads MDHEN; CDR2 reads SYDVKM. Trimming took off 7 bases at V and 0 bases at J, with 7 bases between the two ends. The CDR3 is made up of 14 amino acids. The protocol was immunoSEQ multiplex PCR, while the TCRdb copy is restricted to in-frame clones and leaves out a portion. The top ten clones hold about 1.7% of a sample with about 390,000 clones, about 90% of them seen once.

The source material was peripheral blood, sampled in a trial of Ad26.COV2.S vaccine versus placebo. The receptor's source is a person between 18 and 65 years old who received the Ad26.COV2.S COVID-19 vaccine or a placebo. The chain links TRBV28 to TRBJ2-6, with D unresolved. In nucleotides, the CDR3 is TGTGCCAGCATGAAAAACTCTGGGGCCAACGTCCTGACTTTC. Translated: CASMKNSGANVLTF.